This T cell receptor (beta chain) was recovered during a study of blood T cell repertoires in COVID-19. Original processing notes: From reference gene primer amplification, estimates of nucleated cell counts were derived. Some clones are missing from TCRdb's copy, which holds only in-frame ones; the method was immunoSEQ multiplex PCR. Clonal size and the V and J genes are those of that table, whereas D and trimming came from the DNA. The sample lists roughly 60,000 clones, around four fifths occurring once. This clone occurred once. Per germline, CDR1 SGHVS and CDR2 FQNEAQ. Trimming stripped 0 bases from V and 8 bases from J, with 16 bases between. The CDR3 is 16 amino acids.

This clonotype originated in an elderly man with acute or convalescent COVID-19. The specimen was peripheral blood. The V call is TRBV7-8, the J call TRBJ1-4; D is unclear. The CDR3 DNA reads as TGTGCCAGCAGCTTAGCGGGAGCCGGGGTTAGAGAAAAACTGTTTTTT. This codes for CASSLAGAGVREKLFF.